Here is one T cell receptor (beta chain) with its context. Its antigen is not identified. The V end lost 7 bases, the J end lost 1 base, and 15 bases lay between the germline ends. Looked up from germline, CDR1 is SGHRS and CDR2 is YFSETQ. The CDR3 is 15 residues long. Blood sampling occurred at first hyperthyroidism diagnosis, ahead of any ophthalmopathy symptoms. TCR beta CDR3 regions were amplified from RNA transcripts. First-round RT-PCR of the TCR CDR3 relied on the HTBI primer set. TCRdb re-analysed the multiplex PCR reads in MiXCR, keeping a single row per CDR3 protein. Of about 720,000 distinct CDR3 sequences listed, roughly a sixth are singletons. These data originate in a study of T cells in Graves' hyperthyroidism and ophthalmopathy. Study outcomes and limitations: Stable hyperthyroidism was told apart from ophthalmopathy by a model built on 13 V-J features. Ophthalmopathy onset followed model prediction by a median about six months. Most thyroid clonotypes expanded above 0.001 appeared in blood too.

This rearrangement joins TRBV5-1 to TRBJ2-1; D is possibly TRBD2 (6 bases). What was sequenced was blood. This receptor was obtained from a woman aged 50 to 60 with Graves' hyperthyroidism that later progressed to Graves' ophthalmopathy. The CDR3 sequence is CASRDGLPSYNEQFF. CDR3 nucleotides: TGCGCCAGCCGAGACGGACTACCTTCCTACAATGAGCAGTTCTTC.